The 7 T cell receptor beta chains below come from one sample, sequenced in a study of shared clonotypes between healthy human individuals. Assay used: immunoSEQ multiplex PCR; TCRdb lists only in-frame clones, some missing. The table has about 470,000 clones, about 85% seen once. The material sequenced was PBMCs. These receptors originate from a woman between 40 and 55 years old in good health. Some clones in this sample may be carry-over from other donors' samples.

The rearrangement links TRBV6-5 to TRBJ2-2, with D perhaps matching TRBD1 or TRBD2 (5 bases each). Trimming left V 2 bases short and J 2 bases short, with 12 bases between. The CDR3 contains 16 residues. In germline, CDR1 is MNHEY, CDR2 SVGAGI. CDR3 loop: CASSYGASPNTGELFF. In DNA, the CDR3 is TGTGCCAGCAGTTACGGGGCTAGCCCCAACACCGGGGAGCTGTTTTTT.

The chain employs TRBV6-1 and TRBJ1-2; 8 bases line up with TRBD1. Germline V gives CDR1 MNHNS, CDR2 SASEGT. V gave up 5 bases and J gave up 3 bases; unmatched junction bases: 5. This CDR3 has 14 amino acids. The CDR3 DNA reads TGTGCCAGCAGTCAAACAGGGGGATACTATGGCTACACCTTC. This encodes CASSQTGGYYGYTF.

V gene TRBV7-2 combines with J gene TRBJ2-1; no definite D call. This CDR3 contains 14 residues. Germline loops: CDR1 SGHTA, CDR2 FQGNSA. Trimming stripped 2 bases from V and 0 bases from J, with 5 bases between. In nucleotides, the CDR3 is TGTGCCAGCAGCTTATCTAGCTCCTACAATGAGCAGTTCTTC. Translating gives CASSLSSSYNEQFF.

Of note for this clone: Mismatch with germline at one junction end may stem from a read error. This chain links TRBV27 with TRBJ1-2; D is ambiguous. The V gene's germline CDR1 is MNHEY and CDR2 SMNVEV (reference sequence). This CDR3 is 15 amino acids long. This CDR3 is CVSSLKGVVDYGYTF. DNA of the CDR3: TGTGTCAGCAGTTTAAAGGGAGTGGTGGACTATGGCTACACCTTC.

J is TRBJ1-2 and V is TRBV19, with 7 bases identical to TRBD1. Germline V gene data show CDR1 as LNHDA and CDR2 as SQIVND (reference sequence). The V and J ends lost 1 base and 7 bases, in that order; junction bases with no gene match: 6. The CDR3 contains 14 residues. For the CDR3, the DNA is TGTGCCAGTAGTATAGCCAGGGGGAATTTTGGCTACACCTTC. Protein: CASSIARGNFGYTF.

The chain carries TRBV7-3 and TRBJ2-1, with D perhaps TRBD1 (7 bases). This CDR3 is built from 15 residues. The V gene's germline CDR1 is SGHTA and CDR2 FQGTGA. The ends were cut back, 2 bases at V and 9 bases at J, with 17 bases in the middle. The CDR3 bases are TGTGCCAGCAGCTTAGTGCAGGGGGGATACGGTGAGCAGTTCTTC. Protein sequence: CASSLVQGGYGEQFF.

The gene calls are TRBV7-2 and TRBJ2-1; D is perhaps TRBD2 (6 bases). The V and J ends lost 5 bases and 11 bases respectively, with 22 bases between them. The CDR3 runs to 15 residues. Germline CDR1 SGHTA, CDR2 FQGNSA. The CDR3 DNA reads as TGTGCCAGCAGCGCGACGGGCGGGGATGGCCAGAAGCAGTTCTTC. Translated, it gives CASSATGGDGQKQFF.